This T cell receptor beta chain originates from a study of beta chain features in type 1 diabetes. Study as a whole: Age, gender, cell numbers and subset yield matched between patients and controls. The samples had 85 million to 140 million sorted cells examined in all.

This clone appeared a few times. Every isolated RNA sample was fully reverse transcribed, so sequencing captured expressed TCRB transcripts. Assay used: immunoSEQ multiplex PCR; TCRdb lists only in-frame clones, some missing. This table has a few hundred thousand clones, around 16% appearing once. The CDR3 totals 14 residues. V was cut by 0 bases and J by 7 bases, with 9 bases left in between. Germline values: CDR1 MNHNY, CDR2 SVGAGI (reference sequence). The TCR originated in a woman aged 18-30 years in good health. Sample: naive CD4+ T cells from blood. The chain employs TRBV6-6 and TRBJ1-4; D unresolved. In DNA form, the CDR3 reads TGTGCCAGCAGTTACTCCACGTTCGGTGAAAAACTGTTTTTT. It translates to CASSYSTFGEKLFF.